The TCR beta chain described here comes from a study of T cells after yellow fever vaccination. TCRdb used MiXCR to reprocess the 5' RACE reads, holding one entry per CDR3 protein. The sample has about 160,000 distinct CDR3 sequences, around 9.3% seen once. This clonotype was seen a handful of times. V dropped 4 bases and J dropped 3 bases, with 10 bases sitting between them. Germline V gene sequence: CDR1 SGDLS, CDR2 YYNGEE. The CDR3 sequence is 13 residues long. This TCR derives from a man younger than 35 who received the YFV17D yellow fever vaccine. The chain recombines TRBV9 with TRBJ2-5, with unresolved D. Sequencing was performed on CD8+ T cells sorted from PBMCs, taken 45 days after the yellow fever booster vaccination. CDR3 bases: TGTGCCAGCAGCCCCCTTGGGGAAGAGACCCAGTACTTC. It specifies CASSPLGEETQYF.